This T cell receptor (beta chain) is from a study of shared clonotypes between healthy human individuals. Original methodology: In the immunoSEQ data, sequences were junction-only and lacked quality scores, so filtering differed. Here immunoSEQ multiplex PCR was the method, and the copy in TCRdb shows in-frame clones only, minus some. Clone size and V and J calls were adopted from that table, with D and trimming inferred from the DNA. The sample records about 2 million clones, around 95% being singletons. J lost 7 bases, V lost 2 bases, and 7 bases had no gene match. The CDR3 sequence is 14 residues long. Per germline, CDR1 MNHEY and CDR2 SVGAGI.

Sequences were obtained from naive CD4+ T cells sorted from blood. Subset given: CD45RA+ positively selected. This rearrangement joins TRBV6-5 to TRBJ1-2, with 7 nucleotides matching TRBD1. This TCR was sampled from a man between 18 and 29 years old in good health. CDR3 amino acids: CASSYEGAGPGYTF. In DNA, the CDR3 is TGTGCCAGCAGTTACGAGGGGGCAGGCCCTGGCTACACCTTC.